This paragraph reports one TCR beta chain. The antigen is undetermined. Not recorded for this donor was the CMV serostatus. These data belong to a study of cytomegalovirus exposure and HLA in healthy donors. General observations from the study: DRB1 showed the most TCR associations and HLA-C the fewest in a later analysis, as rates varied by HLA locus.

PCR used 60 Vbeta primers and 13 Jbeta primers. Sequenced by immunoSEQ multiplex PCR; TCRdb stores in-frame clones only, minus some. This table has over 130,000 clones, about 76% appearing once. Trimming removed 5 bases from V and 5 bases from J; junction bases left unmatched: 11. The CDR3 spans 15 residues. Germline CDR1 reads SGHAT; CDR2 reads FQNNGV. This rearrangement joins TRBV11-2 to TRBJ1-2, with TRBD1 matching 7 bases. Specimen: PBMCs. The receptor's source is a human donor in good health. This CDR3 is CASSTWTGGVYGYTF. The CDR3 nucleotides are TGTGCCAGCAGCACCTGGACAGGCGGTGTTTATGGCTACACCTTC.